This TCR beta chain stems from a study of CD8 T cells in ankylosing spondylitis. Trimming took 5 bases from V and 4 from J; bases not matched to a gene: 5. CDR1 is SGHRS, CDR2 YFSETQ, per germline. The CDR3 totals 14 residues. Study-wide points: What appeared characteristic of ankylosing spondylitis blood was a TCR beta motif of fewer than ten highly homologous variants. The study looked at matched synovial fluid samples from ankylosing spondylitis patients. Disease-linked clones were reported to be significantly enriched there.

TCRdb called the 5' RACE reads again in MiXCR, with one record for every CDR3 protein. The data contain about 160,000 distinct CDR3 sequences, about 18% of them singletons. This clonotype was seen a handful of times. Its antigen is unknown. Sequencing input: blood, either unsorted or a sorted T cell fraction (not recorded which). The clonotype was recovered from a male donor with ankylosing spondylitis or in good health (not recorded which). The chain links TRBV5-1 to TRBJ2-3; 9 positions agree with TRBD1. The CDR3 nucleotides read TGCGCCAGCAGAATAGACAGGGGGTCAGATACGCAGTATTTT. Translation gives CASRIDRGSDTQYF.